This T cell receptor beta chain appears in the sequencing data of a study of monozygotic twins with inflammatory bowel disease. Study-wide findings and caveats: Fewer shared clonotypes with others were found in IBD patients than in healthy twins, especially with disease activity.

From whole blood, total RNA was isolated without any sorting of T cells. On this clonotype: Its specificity is not known.

Incorporation of UMIs carrying a 6-nucleotide sample barcode was performed by template switching. TCRdb processed the 5' RACE reads again and assigns one entry to each CDR3 protein, with no DNA. The sample shows about 380,000 distinct CDR3 sequences, and just over 2.5% sits with its ten largest clones. CDR1 is SGHTA and CDR2 is FQGNSA in the germline V gene. There are 16 residues in the CDR3. This clonotype was sampled from a human donor with ulcerative colitis or Crohn's disease, or a healthy co-twin of an affected twin (not recorded which). The chain links TRBV7-2 to TRBJ2-3; absent DNA, TCRdb's TRBD2 call cannot be checked. Material for sequencing was blood. The chain's CDR3 is CASSRTSGWATDTQYF.